At least ten counts were recorded for the clone carrying this TCR beta chain. Its antigen is undetermined. The CDR3 is 15 amino acids. Germline V gene sequence: CDR1 MDHEN, CDR2 SYDVKM. V lost 1 base and J lost 5, with 12 bases in between. The data originate from a study of T cells in Graves' hyperthyroidism and ophthalmopathy. Study-wide context: Blood was drawn when the patient was first diagnosed and still untreated. General observations from the study: The model identified upcoming ophthalmopathy a median approximately six months ahead of onset.

Newly diagnosed hyperthyroidism patients aged 18 to 65 years had disease lasting under 2 months. Clinicians diagnosed patients from clinical symptoms, serum thyroxine and TRAb, thyroid ultrasound and orbital computed tomography. What was amplified from RNA transcripts were TCR beta CDR3 regions. Carried out on the TCR CDR3, a first-round RT-PCR used the HTBI primer set. Via MiXCR, TCRdb re-called the multiplex PCR reads, giving one row per CDR3 protein. The sample lists under 400,000 distinct CDR3 sequences, 15% to 17% occurring once. Material for sequencing was blood. The TCR was taken from a woman younger than 30 with Graves' hyperthyroidism that later progressed to Graves' ophthalmopathy. The V gene is TRBV28, the J gene TRBJ1-5, with unresolved D. DNA of the CDR3: TGTGCCAGCAGTTTATCATTGGGCCCAGATCAGCCCCAGCATTTT. This sequence encodes CASSLSLGPDQPQHF.